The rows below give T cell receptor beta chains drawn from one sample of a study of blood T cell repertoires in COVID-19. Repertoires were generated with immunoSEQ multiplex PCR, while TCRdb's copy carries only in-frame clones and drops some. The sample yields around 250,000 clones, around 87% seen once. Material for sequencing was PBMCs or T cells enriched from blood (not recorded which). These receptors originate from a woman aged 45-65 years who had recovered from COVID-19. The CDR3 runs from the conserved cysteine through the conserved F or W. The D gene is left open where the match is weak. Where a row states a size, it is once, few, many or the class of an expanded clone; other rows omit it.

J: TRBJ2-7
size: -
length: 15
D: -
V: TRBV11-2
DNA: TGTGCCAGCACCGACCCTAAGCGGAGCTCCTACGAGCAGTACTTC
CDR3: CASTDPKRSSYEQYF

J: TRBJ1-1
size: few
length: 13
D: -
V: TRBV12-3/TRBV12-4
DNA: TGTGCCAGCAGTTTACAGGAGAACACTGAAGCTTTCTTT
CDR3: CASSLQENTEAFF

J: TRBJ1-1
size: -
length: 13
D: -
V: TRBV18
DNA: TGTGCCAGCTCACCCCAAAGGGGTTCTGAAGCTTTCTTT
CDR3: CASSPQRGSEAFF

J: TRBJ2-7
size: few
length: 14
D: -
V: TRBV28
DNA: TGTGCCAGCAGTTTAAACCGGGAACCCTACGAGCAGTACTTC
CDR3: CASSLNREPYEQYF

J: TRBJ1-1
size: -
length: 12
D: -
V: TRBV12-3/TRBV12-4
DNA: TGTGCCAGCGGGGGGATGAACCCTGAAGCTTTCTTT
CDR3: CASGGMNPEAFF

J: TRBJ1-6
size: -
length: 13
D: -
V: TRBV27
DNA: TGTGCCACCACTTCTAGCAATAATTCACCCCTCCACTTT
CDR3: CATTSSNNSPLHF

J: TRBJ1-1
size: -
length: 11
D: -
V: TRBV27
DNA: TGTGCCAGCAGTTCTCGGTTTGAAGCTTTCTTT
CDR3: CASSSRFEAFF

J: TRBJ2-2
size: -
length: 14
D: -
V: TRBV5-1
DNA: TGCGCCAGCAGCTTATTGCGTAGAACCGGGGAGCTGTTTTTT
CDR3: CASSLLRRTGELFF

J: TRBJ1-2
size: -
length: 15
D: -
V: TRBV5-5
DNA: TGTGCCAGCAGCTTGCTCAGCAGGGGAACTTATGGCTACACCTTC
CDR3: CASSLLSRGTYGYTF

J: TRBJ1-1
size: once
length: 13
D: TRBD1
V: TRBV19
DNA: TGTGCCAGTAGTTTCGGACAGGGGGTTGTTGCTTTCTTT
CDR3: CASSFGQGVVAFF

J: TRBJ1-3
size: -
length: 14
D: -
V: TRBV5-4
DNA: TGTGCCAGCAGCGCACAGGGTGTCGAGAACACCATATATTTT
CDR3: CASSAQGVENTIYF

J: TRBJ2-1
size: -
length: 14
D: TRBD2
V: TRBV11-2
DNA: TGTGCCAGCAGCTTCCGGGGGGGAGTCGCCGAGCAGTTCTTC
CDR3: CASSFRGGVAEQFF

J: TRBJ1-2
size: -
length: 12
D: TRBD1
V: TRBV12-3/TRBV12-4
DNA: TGTGCCGGGATGGGGACAGGGGGTGGCTACACCTTC
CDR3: CAGMGTGGGYTF

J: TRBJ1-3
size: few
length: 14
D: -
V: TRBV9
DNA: TGTGCCAGCAGCGTAGGGGTTTGGGGGCCGGAGATATATTTT
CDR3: CASSVGVWGPEIYF

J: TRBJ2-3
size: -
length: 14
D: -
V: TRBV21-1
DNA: TGTGCCACCAGACTAGCGGGAGGGAAAGATACGCAGTATTTT
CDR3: CATRLAGGKDTQYF

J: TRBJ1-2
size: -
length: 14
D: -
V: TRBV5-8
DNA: TGTGCCAGCAGCTTGTTAGGGGTGAACTATGGCTACACCTTC
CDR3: CASSLLGVNYGYTF

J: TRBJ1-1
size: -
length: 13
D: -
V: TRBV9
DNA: TGTGCCAGCAGCGTCAGGGGTTCAACTGAAGCTTTCTTT
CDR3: CASSVRGSTEAFF

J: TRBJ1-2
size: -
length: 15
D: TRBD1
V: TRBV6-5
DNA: TGTGCCAGCAGTTACTCAGGGGGCCTAAACTATGGCTACACCTTC
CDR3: CASSYSGGLNYGYTF

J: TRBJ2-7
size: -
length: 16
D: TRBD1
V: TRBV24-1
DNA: TGTGCCACCAGTAAGAAAAAGGGGACAGGGATGGGCGAGCAGTACTTC
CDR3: CATSKKKGTGMGEQYF

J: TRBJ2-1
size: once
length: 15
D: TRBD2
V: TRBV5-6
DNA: TGTGCCAGCAGCTTGGGGCTAGCGGGAGTAAATGAGCAGTTCTTC
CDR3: CASSLGLAGVNEQFF

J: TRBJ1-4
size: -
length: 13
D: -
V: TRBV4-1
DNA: TGCGCCAGCAGCCCGAACAGGAATGAAAAACTGTTTTTT
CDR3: CASSPNRNEKLFF

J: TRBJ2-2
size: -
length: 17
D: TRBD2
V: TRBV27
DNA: TGTGCCAGCAGTTTCCCTGCTAGCGGGAGGGTTCCCGGGGAGCTGTTTTTT
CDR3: CASSFPASGRVPGELFF